The 32 T cell receptor beta chains below come from one sample, sequenced in a study of T-cell reconstitution after alpha-beta-depleted transplantation in children. Unique molecular identifiers tagged the TCRbeta library. TCRdb used MiXCR to reprocess the PCR reads, holding one entry per CDR3 protein. This sample has a few hundred thousand distinct CDR3 sequences, with about a fifth found just once. The sequencing here drew on PBMCs from the stem cell graft donor, taken from the stem cell graft. The source of these receptors is a human donor who donated a stem cell graft to a child with acute myeloid leukemia.

This clonotype has a handful of counts. V and J are TRBV20-1 and TRBJ2-1; D ambiguous. The CDR3 contains 15 residues. Germline CDR1 DFQATT, CDR2 SNEGSKA (reference sequence). The V end lost 0 bases, the J end lost 0 bases, and 9 bases lay between the germline ends. CDR3 DNA: TGCAGTGCTAGAGAGGCGACTGACTCCTACAATGAGCAGTTCTTC. The encoded protein is CSAREATDSYNEQFF.

This clonotype was picked up many times. V gene TRBV27 combines with J gene TRBJ2-1; 7 bases are shared with TRBD1. Germline V gene data show CDR1 as MNHEY and CDR2 as SMNVEV (reference sequence). CDR3 length: 16 residues. Trimming cost V 5 bases and J 0 bases; bases outside gene matches: 7. CDR3 region: CASSDQTGTSYNEQFF. The CDR3, as DNA: TGTGCCAGCAGTGACCAGACAGGGACCTCCTACAATGAGCAGTTCTTC.

This clonotype has just a few counts. This chain joins TRBV12-3 or TRBV12-4 and TRBJ1-5, with 7 bases matching TRBD1. The J segment lost 5 bases and the V segment lost 1 base, leaving 2 bases of the junction unmatched. This CDR3 spans 14 amino acids. The CDR3 DNA is TGTGCCAGCAGTTTAGACACAGGGGATCAGCCCCAGCATTTT. This translates into CASSLDTGDQPQHF.

The genes are TRBV25-1 and TRBJ2-1, with TRBD1 matching 7 bases. Per germline, CDR1 MGHDK and CDR2 SYGVNS. The CDR3 is 16 residues long. Trimming removed 5 bases from V and 0 bases from J; junction bases left unmatched: 7. Here the CDR3 reads CASSQGQRSSYNEQFF. The CDR3 region has the DNA TGTGCCAGCAGTCAGGGACAGCGGAGCTCCTACAATGAGCAGTTCTTC.

For this clonotype: A much larger clone sits a single nucleotide away, making a read error possible. V and J are TRBV12-3 or TRBV12-4 and TRBJ1-2; no clear D gene. The CDR3 has 12 amino acids. Deletions cut 3 bases from V and 4 bases from J, with 6 bases between. The CDR3 sequence: CASSFSSYGYTF. CDR3 DNA sequence: TGTGCCAGCAGTTTTTCCAGCTATGGCTACACCTTC.

This clonotype was detected only a few times. This chain connects TRBV2 to TRBJ2-1; D possibly corresponds to TRBD1 (6 bases). This CDR3 comprises 12 residues. Deletions cut 6 bases from V and 8 bases from J, with 11 bases between. Germline V lookup: CDR1 SNHLY, CDR2 FYNNEI. For the CDR3, the DNA is TGTGCCAGCAGAACAGGGTCCCATGAGCAGTTCTTC. As protein: CASRTGSHEQFF.

This chain links TRBV5-1 with TRBJ2-3; 7 bases are a match to TRBD1. CDR1 and CDR2 from the germline V gene are SGHRS and YFSETQ. The J segment lost 4 bases and the V segment lost 0 bases, leaving 5 bases of the junction unmatched. This CDR3 spans 15 amino acids. CDR3: CASSLGQGLADTQYF. CDR3 DNA sequence: TGCGCCAGCAGCTTGGGACAGGGATTGGCAGATACGCAGTATTTT.

This clonotype was found many times. The rearrangement joins TRBV15 to TRBJ2-7; 7 bases align to TRBD1. The CDR3 spans 14 residues. V was clipped by 4 bases and J by 5 bases; unmatched bases: 8. CDR1 and CDR2 (germline): LNHNV, YYDKDF (reference sequence). CDR3 sequence: CATSIDRVAHEQYF. For the CDR3, the DNA is TGTGCCACCAGCATAGACAGGGTCGCCCACGAGCAGTACTTC.

The chain employs TRBV7-9 and TRBJ2-6; D possibly corresponds to TRBD2 (6 bases). The CDR3 loop spans 17 amino acids. V lost 5 bases, J lost 0 bases, and 14 bases lay in between. Germline V gene data show CDR1 as SEHNR and CDR2 as FQNEAQ (reference sequence). Written as DNA, the CDR3 is TGTGCCAGCAGCGAGACGGGACTCCGCTCTGGGGCCAACGTCCTGACTTTC. It codes for CASSETGLRSGANVLTF.

The chain is built from TRBV4-1 and TRBJ2-1; D unresolved. The germline V gene has CDR1 MGHRA and CDR2 YSYEKL. CDR3 length: 16 residues. Trimming stripped 0 bases from V and 4 bases from J, with 13 bases between. In DNA, the CDR3 is TGCGCCAGCAGCCAAGATCGAGACCAGCCTTACAATGAGCAGTTCTTC. Its translation: CASSQDRDQPYNEQFF.

The rearrangement joins TRBV24-1 to TRBJ1-5; D remains unclear. This CDR3 has 13 residues. The ends were cut back, 6 bases at V and 8 bases at J, with 13 bases in the middle. Per germline, CDR1 KGHDR and CDR2 SFDVKD. The CDR3 here is CATSRRVKEPQHF. CDR3 nucleotides: TGTGCCACCAGTAGGAGGGTTAAGGAGCCCCAGCATTTT.

The V gene is TRBV9, the J gene TRBJ2-1; D possibly corresponds to TRBD2 (5 bases). CDR1 and CDR2 (germline): SGDLS, YYNGEE. The CDR3 is made up of 13 amino acids. Trimming removed 6 bases at V and 9 bases at J, with 16 bases between. The CDR3 nucleotides read TGTGCCAGCACGTGGACCAGTGGAGGTGAGCAGTTCTTC. This sequence encodes CASTWTSGGEQFF.

J is TRBJ2-5 and V is TRBV2; D might be TRBD1 (6 bases). The CDR3 has 14 amino acids. Germline loops: CDR1 SNHLY, CDR2 FYNNEI. V lost 8 bases to trimming and J lost 5 bases, with 18 bases between them. CDR3 in amino acids: CASLRTRTVETQYF. For the CDR3, the DNA is TGTGCCAGCCTACGTACGCGGACAGTTGAGACCCAGTACTTC.

The V and J genes are TRBV20-1 and TRBJ2-1; TRBD2 aligns across 13 bases. This CDR3 spans 14 amino acids. V shed 5 bases, J shed 5 bases, and the junction held 3 bases outside the gene matches. Germline-derived CDR1 and CDR2 are DFQATT and SNEGSKA (reference sequence). CDR3 protein: CSAAGLAGHNEQFF. The CDR3 DNA reads as TGCAGTGCTGCGGGACTAGCGGGGCACAATGAGCAGTTCTTC.

The chain joins TRBV9 to TRBJ2-1; D is perhaps TRBD1 (6 bases). The CDR3 contains 16 residues. Germline assignment: CDR1 SGDLS and CDR2 YYNGEE. Trimming removed 1 base at V and 0 bases at J, with 11 bases between. CDR3 residues: CASSVSGVDSYNEQFF. The CDR3 DNA is TGTGCCAGCAGCGTATCAGGGGTCGACTCCTACAATGAGCAGTTCTTC.

This clonotype was picked up a small number of times. J is TRBJ2-1 and V is TRBV12-3 or TRBV12-4, with D tentatively TRBD1 or TRBD2 (5 bases each). V was trimmed by 5 bases and J by 5 bases, leaving 13 bases between them. This CDR3 has 14 amino acids. CDR3: CASSDRDGDNEQFF. As DNA, the CDR3 is TGTGCCAGCAGTGACCGGGACGGAGACAATGAGCAGTTCTTC.

This clonotype was seen a single time. Germline is not matched at one junction end, which may reflect a read error. The chain employs TRBV3-1 and TRBJ2-2, with 11 bases aligning to TRBD2. The germline gives CDR1 LGHDT, CDR2 YNNKEL (reference sequence). The CDR3 contains 18 residues. In DNA form, the CDR3 reads TGTGCCAGCAGCCAAGGGCTAGCGGGAGGCCGGAGCACCAGGGAGCTGTTTTTT. Translated, it gives CASSQGLAGGRSTRELFF.

The chain joins TRBV11-2 to TRBJ2-7, with 10 nucleotides matching TRBD2. Germline CDR1 and CDR2: SGHAT and FQNNGV. The length of the CDR3 is 15 residues. V lost 3 bases to trimming and J lost 3 bases; unmatched junction nucleotides: 5. Written as DNA, the CDR3 is TGTGCCAGCAGCTTGGAAGCGGGAGGGCACTACGAGCAGTACTTC. The encoded protein is CASSLEAGGHYEQYF.

This clonotype appeared many times. CDR3 bases: TGCAGCGTTGAAGATAGCCCCGTCCAAAGCTGGGGCAATGAGCAGTTCTTC. Protein product: CSVEDSPVQSWGNEQFF. This rearrangement joins TRBV29-1 to TRBJ2-1; no clear D gene. Germline assignment: CDR1 SQVTM and CDR2 ANQGSEA. This CDR3 is built from 17 residues. Trimming stripped 0 bases from V and 6 bases from J, with 21 bases between.

The chain carries TRBV28 and TRBJ2-7; TRBD2 matches 8 bases. The length of the CDR3 is 15 residues. Germline CDR1 and CDR2: MDHEN and SYDVKM. Losses at the gene ends were 8 bases for V and 3 bases for J; bases not matched to a gene: 12. The CDR3 DNA sequence: TGTGCCAGCGGCACCCGACCGGGACTAGTCTACGAGCAGTACTTC. Translating it yields CASGTRPGLVYEQYF.

The chain couples TRBV20-1 to TRBJ2-1; possibly TRBD1 or TRBD2 for D (5 bases each). The germline CDR1 and CDR2 sequences are DFQATT and SNEGSKA (reference sequence). This CDR3 has 13 residues. With 0 bases removed from V and 5 bases from J, the gap between germline ends came to 8 bases. Here the CDR3 reads CSAREGVDNEQFF. CDR3 DNA sequence: TGCAGTGCTAGAGAGGGGGTAGACAATGAGCAGTTCTTC.

This clonotype was observed a handful of times. Written as DNA, the CDR3 is TGCAGCTCCTCAATCAATGAGCAGTTCTTC. Amino acid sequence: CSSSINEQFF. This chain joins TRBV29-1 and TRBJ2-1; D is undetermined. The CDR3 runs 10 residues. V lost 8 bases and J 6 bases, leaving 8 bases between the germline ends. CDR1 and CDR2 from the germline V gene are SQVTM and ANQGSEA.

The rearrangement joins TRBV5-1 to TRBJ2-3, with D possibly matching TRBD1 (6 bases). Trimming left V 4 bases short and J 0 bases short, with 9 bases between. The CDR3 loop spans 14 amino acids. CDR1 and CDR2 (germline): SGHRS, YFSETQ. CDR3 nucleotide sequence: TGCGCCAGCAGCGCCGGACAGAGCACAGATACGCAGTATTTT. Protein sequence: CASSAGQSTDTQYF.

This clonotype was found many times. J is TRBJ2-1 and V is TRBV7-9, with 16 bases matching TRBD2. CDR3 length: 17 amino acids. The germline gives CDR1 SEHNR, CDR2 FQNEAQ (reference sequence). Trimming cost V 5 bases and J 8 bases; bases outside gene matches: 9. The DNA of the CDR3 is TGTGCCAGCAGCCTAGGGACTAGCGGGAGGGCGGCGGATGAGCAGTTCTTC. Translating it yields CASSLGTSGRAADEQFF.

This clonotype was counted at least ten times. The chain uses TRBV6-1 and TRBJ1-5; 9 nucleotides line up with TRBD1. The CDR3 has 15 residues. The V segment lost 5 bases and the J segment 9 bases; nucleotides outside the gene matches: 11. From germline, CDR1 is MNHNS and CDR2 SASEGT. CDR3 sequence reads: CASSQGTGFQPPQHF. CDR3 nucleotides: TGTGCCAGCAGTCAGGGGACAGGGTTCCAACCGCCCCAGCATTTT.

This clonotype was seen only a few times. The chain uses TRBV27 and TRBJ2-7; 10 bases align to TRBD2. Germline trimming cut 8 bases from V and 2 bases from J; bases unmatched to any gene: 12. In germline, CDR1 is MNHEY, CDR2 SMNVEV (reference sequence). This CDR3 contains 16 residues. The CDR3 loop is CASFPSGRGFPYEQYF. The CDR3 bases are TGTGCCAGCTTCCCAAGCGGGAGGGGCTTCCCCTACGAGCAGTACTTC.

This clonotype was seen repeatedly, ten times or more. The rearrangement uses TRBV5-5 and TRBJ2-5; D call uncertain. In germline, CDR1 is SGHKS, CDR2 YYEKEE (reference sequence). Trimming took off 2 bases at V and 5 bases at J, with 4 bases between the two ends. The CDR3 is 11 amino acids. CDR3 DNA sequence: TGTGCCAGCAGCTTTGACGAGACCCAGTACTTC. Amino acids: CASSFDETQYF. Full variable domain (missing parts from reference TRBV5-5 and TRBJ2-5): DAGVTQSPTHLIKTRGQQVTLRCSPISGHKSVSWYQQVLGQGPQFIFQYYEKEERGRGNFPDRFSARQFPNYSSELNVNALLLGDSALYLCASSFDETQYFGPGTRLLVL.

Many counts were recorded for this clonotype. CDR3 amino acids: CSAHDRGRYYGYTF. Here the CDR3 DNA reads TGCAGTGCCCATGACAGGGGACGGTACTATGGCTACACCTTC. This sequence joins TRBV20-1 and TRBJ1-2, with TRBD1 identical over 8 bases. V dropped 6 bases and J dropped 3; count of bases not matched to a gene: 9. The CDR3 contains 14 residues. CDR1 and CDR2 from the germline V gene are DFQATT and SNEGSKA (reference sequence).

The rearrangement links TRBV20-1 to TRBJ2-1; 14 positions agree with TRBD2. Germline CDR1 is DFQATT and CDR2 is SNEGSKA (reference sequence). Trimming at V came to 2 bases and at J to 2 bases, leaving 14 bases not matched to a gene. This CDR3 is 20 amino acids long. The CDR3 here is CSARPTGLAGGRGAYNEQFF. CDR3 DNA: TGCAGTGCTAGACCCACTGGACTAGCGGGAGGCCGCGGCGCCTACAATGAGCAGTTCTTC.

This clonotype has at least ten counts. The chain carries TRBV7-2 and TRBJ2-1, with TRBD2 matching 14 bases. This CDR3 contains 16 residues. The germline gives CDR1 SGHTA, CDR2 FQGNSA. Trimming cost V 5 bases and J 7 bases; bases outside gene matches: 7. The DNA for the CDR3 is TGTGCCAGCAGCAAAGGGACTAGCGGGGGAATGAATGAGCAGTTCTTC. Translation gives CASSKGTSGGMNEQFF. Based on the CDR3 plus reference TRBV7-2 and TRBJ2-1, the full variable domain is GAGVSQSPSNKVTEKGKDVELRCDPISGHTALYWYRQSLGQGLEFLIYFQGNSAPDKSGLPSDRFSAERTGGSVSTLTIQRTQQEDSAVYLCASSKGTSGGMNEQFFGPGTRLTVL.

The chain employs TRBV4-2 and TRBJ1-2; D is perhaps TRBD1 (6 bases). The V gene's germline CDR1 is LGHNA and CDR2 YNFKEQ. The CDR3 is 14 residues long. V gave up 1 base and J gave up 3 bases, with 9 bases separating them. CDR3 nucleotides: TGTGCCAGCAGCCAAGGAGGGGGGGACTATGGCTACACCTTC. Protein sequence: CASSQGGGDYGYTF.

V is TRBV7-6 and J is TRBJ2-1, with D unresolved. The V end was cut by 2 bases, the J end by 5 bases, with 10 bases between. The germline V gene encodes CDR1 SGHVS and CDR2 FNYEAQ. CDR3 length: 14 amino acids. CDR3 in amino acids: CASSLRTLDNEQFF. CDR3 nucleotides: TGTGCCAGCAGCTTACGAACCCTGGACAATGAGCAGTTCTTC.